One and the same sample provided the 14 T cell receptor beta chains below, sequenced in a study of T cell responses to AZD1222 COVID-19 vaccine. Libraries were prepared by immunoSEQ multiplex PCR; TCRdb keeps only in-frame clonotypes and omits some of them. The data contain about 86,000 clones, roughly 90% of them singletons. This specimen consisted of peripheral blood, obtained 28 days after the second AZD1222 dose. All receptors derive from an adult who received the AZD1222 COVID-19 vaccine.

DNA for the CDR3: TGTGCCAGTAGTATAGACGAATTCCACACTGAAGCTTTCTTT. Residues: CASSIDEFHTEAFF. V usage is TRBV19 and J usage is TRBJ1-1; D unresolved. The germline V gene encodes CDR1 LNHDA and CDR2 SQIVND (reference sequence). V lost 0 bases to trimming and J lost 3 bases, with 8 bases between them. The CDR3 is made up of 14 amino acids.

This clone was seen a single time. The rearrangement links TRBV3-1 (or the pseudogene TRBV3-2) to TRBJ1-1, with 7 bases matching TRBD1. The CDR3 is made up of 16 amino acids. V trimming: 1 base; J trimming: 8 bases; junction bases outside the gene matches: 13. Germline CDR1 is LGHDT and CDR2 is YNNKEL (reference sequence). CDR3 protein: CASSQGVPYRGPEAFF. The CDR3 nucleotides read TGTGCCAGCAGCCAAGGGGTTCCTTACAGGGGACCGGAAGCTTTCTTT.

The CDR3, as DNA: TGTGCCAGCAGTGATTTAAGGGGGCCAGGCACTGAAGCTTTCTTT. It specifies CASSDLRGPGTEAFF. This rearrangement joins TRBV25-1 to TRBJ1-1; TRBD1 aligns across 7 bases. The CDR3 length is 15 residues. Per the germline V gene, CDR1 is MGHDK and CDR2 is SYGVNS. Trimming at V came to 3 bases and at J to 4 bases, leaving 8 bases not matched to a gene.

This chain links TRBV28 with TRBJ2-1; D is possibly TRBD2 (6 bases). Trimming cost V 7 bases and J 1 base, with 8 bases left between them. CDR3 size: 13 residues. Germline V gene data show CDR1 as MDHEN and CDR2 as SYDVKM. The CDR3 is CASIAASYNEQFF. The CDR3 nucleotides read TGTGCCAGCATAGCGGCGTCCTACAATGAGCAGTTCTTC.

The J gene is TRBJ2-1, the V gene TRBV2; no definite D call. The CDR3 runs to 13 residues. The ends were cut back, 6 bases at V and 8 bases at J, with 14 bases in the middle. Germline-derived CDR1 and CDR2 are SNHLY and FYNNEI. Here the CDR3 reads CASRVRSGDEQFF. The CDR3, as DNA: TGTGCCAGCAGGGTGAGGTCCGGCGATGAGCAGTTCTTC.

DNA of the CDR3: TGTGCCAGCAGCGTAGTAGGGACAGGGGCAGATACGCAGTATTTT. This translates into CASSVVGTGADTQYF. The chain is built from TRBV9 and TRBJ2-3; 10 nucleotides line up with TRBD1. V trimming: 0 bases; J trimming: 4 bases; junction bases outside the gene matches: 2. The CDR3 length is 15 residues. The germline CDR1 and CDR2 sequences are SGDLS and YYNGEE. Full variable domain (rest looked up from reference TRBV9 and TRBJ2-3): DSGVTQTPKHLITATGQRVTLRCSPRSGDLSVYWYQQSLDQGLQFLIQYYNGEERAKGNILERFSAQQFPDLHSELNLSSLELGDSALYFCASSVVGTGADTQYFGPGTRLTVL.

The chain joins TRBV5-1 to TRBJ2-7; 9 bases fit TRBD1. V lost 4 bases and J lost 6; bases outside the gene matches: 11. CDR3 size: 15 residues. Germline loops: CDR1 SGHRS, CDR2 YFSETQ. CDR3 region: CASSLQGTGPSEQYF. CDR3 DNA: TGCGCCAGCAGCCTTCAGGGGACAGGGCCTAGCGAGCAGTACTTC.

This rearrangement joins TRBV5-1 to TRBJ2-1, with 14 bases aligning to TRBD2. V was pared by 3 bases and J by 8 bases, with 4 bases of the junction left unmatched. Germline CDR1 is SGHRS and CDR2 is YFSETQ. The CDR3 covers 15 residues. In nucleotides, the CDR3 is TGCGCCAGCAGCTCCGGACTAGCGGGGGGCGATGAGCAGTTCTTC. Amino acid sequence: CASSSGLAGGDEQFF.

The chain uses TRBV24-1 and TRBJ1-4; 10 nucleotides line up with TRBD1. The CDR3 length is 17 residues. Germline V gene data show CDR1 as KGHDR and CDR2 as SFDVKD. J was trimmed by 2 bases and V by 4 bases; bases with no gene match: 6. The CDR3 bases are TGTGCCACCAGTGAAGAACCGGGACAGGGGACTAATGAAAAACTGTTTTTT. It is translated as CATSEEPGQGTNEKLFF.

This chain uses TRBV25-1 with TRBJ1-2, with a weak D call TRBD1 (5 bases). The CDR3 sequence is 13 residues long. With 3 bases removed from V and 8 bases from J, the gap between germline ends came to 13 bases. Germline V lookup: CDR1 MGHDK, CDR2 SYGVNS. CDR3 nucleotides: TGTGCCAGCAGTGAGGGGGGGGAGAGGGGCTACACCTTC. It yields the protein CASSEGGERGYTF.

The table lists this clone with a few counts. The chain employs TRBV7-3 and TRBJ2-2; D not resolved. This CDR3 is built from 17 residues. V dropped 5 bases and J dropped 1 base, with 17 bases sitting between them. Germline CDR1 and CDR2: SGHTA and FQGTGA. Here the CDR3 DNA reads TGTGCCAGCAGCACCCTCTCCCAGGCCCTGAACACCGGGGAGCTGTTTTTT. Its translation is CASSTLSQALNTGELFF.

The chain couples TRBV27 to TRBJ1-5; no clear D. The germline V gene encodes CDR1 MNHEY and CDR2 SMNVEV (reference sequence). V dropped 2 bases and J dropped 1 base, with 9 bases sitting between them. This CDR3 is 15 amino acids long. The CDR3 DNA sequence: TGTGCCAGCAGTTTAAGGGCAGAGAGCAATCAGCCCCAGCATTTT. Its translation: CASSLRAESNQPQHF.

This chain joins TRBV30 and TRBJ1-4, with TRBD1 as a possible D gene (5 bases). V was cut by 0 bases and J by 4 bases, with 15 bases left in between. This CDR3 has 16 amino acids. The germline V gene has CDR1 GTSNPN and CDR2 SVGIG (reference sequence). Here the CDR3 DNA reads TGTGCCTGGAGTGTACTAGGTCGCGGGGGTAATGAAAAACTGTTTTTT. Its translation is CAWSVLGRGGNEKLFF.

This clone was detected only a few times. J is TRBJ2-1 and V is TRBV2, with D hard to call. The CDR3 is made up of 14 amino acids. Germline V gene lookup returns CDR1 SNHLY and CDR2 FYNNEI. The V end was cut by 6 bases, the J end by 5 bases, with 14 bases between. CDR3 amino acids: CASRGKNQDNEQFF. In DNA form, the CDR3 reads TGTGCCAGCAGGGGGAAGAATCAAGACAATGAGCAGTTCTTC.